The 8 T cell receptor beta chains below all came from one sample that was sequenced in a study of CXCR3-negative and CXCR3-positive naive CD8 T cells. UMI-labeled 5' RACE TRB cDNA libraries were prepared from the cells. TCRdb re-called the 5' RACE reads and gives one entry per CDR3 protein, without DNA. The listing records around 47,000 distinct CDR3 sequences. The specimen was memory CD8+ T cells from blood. Receptors originate from a human donor in good health. Some clones in this sample may be carry-over from other donors' samples.

The rearrangement links TRBV20-1 to TRBJ2-1; TCRdb's D call, TRBD2, is unchecked because there is no DNA. CDR3 size: 14 residues. The germline gives CDR1 DFQATT, CDR2 SNEGSKA (reference sequence). CDR3: CSARYSGGLEEQFF.

The genes are TRBV28 and TRBJ2-2. Looked up from germline, CDR1 is MDHEN and CDR2 is SYDVKM. There are 12 residues in the CDR3. The CDR3 spells CASSLRAGELFF.

The J gene is TRBJ2-1, the V gene TRBV5-1. This CDR3 has 12 residues. Per germline, CDR1 SGHRS and CDR2 YFSETQ. CDR3 region: CASSLADNEQFF.

This chain joins TRBV12-3 or TRBV12-4 and TRBJ2-4. This CDR3 region has 14 residues. The CDR3 sequence is CASSLKPTANLQYF.

This chain uses TRBV20-1 with TRBJ2-1; TCRdb picks TRBD2, but there is no DNA to check that call. This CDR3 contains 15 residues. Germline assignment: CDR1 DFQATT and CDR2 SNEGSKA (reference sequence). CDR3 sequence: CSARETSGDYNEQFF.

The chain has TRBV4-2 and TRBJ2-7. Germline V lookup: CDR1 LGHNA, CDR2 YNFKEQ. This CDR3 spans 16 amino acids. CDR3 protein: CASSQDGSGGSYEHYF.

V and J are TRBV28 and TRBJ1-1; TCRdb lists TRBD1, though no DNA is available to test this call. Germline V CDR1 and CDR2: MDHEN, SYDVKM. The CDR3 has 13 amino acids. The CDR3: CATIVQENTEAFF. The whole variable domain, remainder taken from reference TRBV28 and TRBJ1-1, is DVKVTQSSRYLVKRTGEKVFLECVQDMDHENMFWYRQDPGLGLRLIYFSYDVKMKEKGDIPEGYSVSREKKERFSLILESASTNQTSMYLCATIVQENTEAFFGQGTRLTVV.

This clonotype is labeled medium-sized based on frequency. V gene TRBV9 combines with J gene TRBJ2-3; TCRdb calls TRBD2, which cannot be checked without DNA. The CDR3 contains 15 residues. Looked up from germline, CDR1 is SGDLS and CDR2 is YYNGEE. CDR3 sequence reads: CASISGSGDSDTQYF.